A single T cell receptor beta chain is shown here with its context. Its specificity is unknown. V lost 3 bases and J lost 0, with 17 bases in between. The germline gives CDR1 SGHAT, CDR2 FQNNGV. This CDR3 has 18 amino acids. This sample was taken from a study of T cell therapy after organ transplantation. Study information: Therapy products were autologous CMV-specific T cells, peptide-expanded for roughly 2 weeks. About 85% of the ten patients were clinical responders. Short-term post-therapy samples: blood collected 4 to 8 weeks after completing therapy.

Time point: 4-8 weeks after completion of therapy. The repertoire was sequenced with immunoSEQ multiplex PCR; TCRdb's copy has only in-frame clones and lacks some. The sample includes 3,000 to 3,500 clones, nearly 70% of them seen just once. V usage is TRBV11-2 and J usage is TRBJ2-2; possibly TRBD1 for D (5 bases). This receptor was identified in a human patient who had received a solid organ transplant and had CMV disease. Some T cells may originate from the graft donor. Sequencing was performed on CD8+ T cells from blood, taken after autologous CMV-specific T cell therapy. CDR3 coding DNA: TGTGCCAGCAGCTTCAATAAGGGGCGAAACCCGAACACCGGGGAGCTGTTTTTT. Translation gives CASSFNKGRNPNTGELFF.